The next 5 T cell receptor beta chains were all read from a single sample in a study of blood T cell repertoires in COVID-19. Using immunoSEQ multiplex PCR, the repertoire was profiled, and TCRdb retains in-frame clones only, with some absent. The sample holds some 200,000 clones; approximately 83% are singletons and the top ten take 1.3%. The sequencing input was PBMCs or T cells enriched from blood (not recorded which). The receptors here all came from a woman in her 40s with acute COVID-19.

The J gene is TRBJ1-5, the V gene TRBV4-3; 9 bases are a match to TRBD1. The CDR3 runs 15 residues. Germline loops: CDR1 LGHNA, CDR2 YSLEER. J gave up 3 bases and V 5 bases, and 5 bases lay outside the gene matches. CDR3: CASSYRTGDNQPQHF. DNA for the CDR3: TGCGCCAGCAGCTACCGGACAGGGGACAATCAGCCCCAGCATTTT.

The chain has TRBV29-1 and TRBJ1-2; D is unresolved. In germline, CDR1 is SQVTM, CDR2 ANQGSEA. The CDR3 spans 12 residues. Trimming shortened V by 5 bases and J by 4 bases, and 11 bases separated the two germline ends. CDR3 residues: CSVTLEVYGYTF. In nucleotides, the CDR3 is TGCAGCGTTACCCTGGAGGTCTATGGCTACACCTTC.

This chain links TRBV4-3 with TRBJ1-4, with 7 bases fitting TRBD1. V gave up 4 bases and J gave up 10 bases; unmatched junction bases: 6. The CDR3 runs 13 residues. Germline V gives CDR1 LGHNA, CDR2 YSLEER. The CDR3 sequence: CASSPDRAGKLFF. CDR3 DNA: TGCGCCAGCAGCCCCGACAGGGCAGGAAAACTGTTTTTT.

The chain links TRBV3-1 (or the pseudogene TRBV3-2) to TRBJ2-1, with a weak D call TRBD2 (5 bases). V lost 4 bases to trimming and J lost 10 bases, with 8 bases between them. The CDR3 loop spans 11 amino acids. Germline values: CDR1 LGHDT, CDR2 YNNKEL (reference sequence). CDR3 DNA: TGTGCCAGCAGCCGAGGGTACGAGCAGTTCTTC. Its translation: CASSRGYEQFF.

The chain uses TRBV6-5 and TRBJ1-5, with D unclear. V was shortened by 2 bases and J by 10 bases, with 12 bases between the two germline ends. The germline CDR1 and CDR2 sequences are MNHEY and SVGAGI. CDR3 length: 13 amino acids. In DNA form, the CDR3 reads TGTGCCAGCAGTTACGGGAGTGGAGGCCCCCAGCATTTT. This gives the protein CASSYGSGGPQHF.